One T cell receptor beta chain is described in this entry. Its antigen is unknown. The sample is drawn from a study of T cell repertoires in cytomegalovirus infection. Study as a whole: Recently identified HLA-C-restricted CMV epitopes were used, and well-studied HLA-B-restricted CMV epitopes were used as well.

Study-wide findings and caveats: Cumulative frequency (of public TCR beta family members) identified carriers of CMV plus the relevant HLA. CMV-specific HLA-C-restricted TCR beta clonotypes dominated the ex vivo response.

TCRdb reprocessed the reads via MiXCR and lists one record per CDR3 protein. Found here are approximately 390,000 distinct CDR3 sequences, about a third of them singletons; the top ten hold roughly 13%. Germline CDR1 SGHTA, CDR2 FQGNSA. V lost 2 bases to trimming and J lost 5 bases, with 13 bases between them. The CDR3 totals 15 residues. The sequence was collected from a human donor in good health (CMV status not recorded). Some clones in this sample may be carry-over from other donors' samples. The sample was cultured PBMCs, taken from culture after CMV antigen stimulation. This chain joins TRBV7-2 and TRBJ1-5; TRBD1 might be the D (5 bases). The CDR3 region is CASSLLGGDDQPQHF. CDR3 coding DNA: TGTGCCAGCAGCTTATTGGGAGGGGATGATCAGCCCCAGCATTTT.